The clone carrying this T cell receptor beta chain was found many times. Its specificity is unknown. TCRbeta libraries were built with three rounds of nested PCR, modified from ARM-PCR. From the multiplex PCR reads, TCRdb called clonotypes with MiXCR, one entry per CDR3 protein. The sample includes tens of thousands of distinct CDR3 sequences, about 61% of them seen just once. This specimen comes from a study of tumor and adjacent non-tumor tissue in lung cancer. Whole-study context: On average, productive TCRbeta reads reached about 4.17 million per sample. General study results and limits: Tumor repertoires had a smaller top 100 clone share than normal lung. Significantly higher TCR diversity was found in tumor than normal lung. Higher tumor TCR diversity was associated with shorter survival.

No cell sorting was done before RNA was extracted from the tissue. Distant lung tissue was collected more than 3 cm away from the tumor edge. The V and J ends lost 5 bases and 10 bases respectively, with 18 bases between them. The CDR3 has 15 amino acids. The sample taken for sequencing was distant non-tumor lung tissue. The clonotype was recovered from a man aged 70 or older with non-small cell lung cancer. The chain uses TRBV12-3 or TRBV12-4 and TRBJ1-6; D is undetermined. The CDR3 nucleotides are TGTGCCAGCAGTCTGGCGGTCGCGGGAAGCTCACCCCTCCACTTT. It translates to CASSLAVAGSSPLHF.